Listed here are 18 T cell receptor beta chains from one sample, sequenced in a study of CD8+ T cells in alopecia areata. Sequencing relied on a cDNA template that was reverse transcribed from extracted RNA. The table came from immunoSEQ multiplex PCR; TCRdb's copy has only in-frame clones and leaves some out. This sample has 170,000 or so clones; about 53% occur once, and the top ten carry about 10%. Specified treatment: oral pan-JAK inhibitor, 5-10 mg twice daily. The source material was CD8+ T cells sorted from blood, sampled at week 24, from a patient treated with tofacitinib. The receptors shown here come from a human donor with alopecia areata.

This rearrangement joins TRBV7-8 to TRBJ2-2, with TRBD2 matching over 7 bases. The length of the CDR3 is 16 residues. The J segment lost 1 base and the V segment lost 5 bases, leaving 7 bases of the junction unmatched. The germline CDR1 and CDR2 sequences are SGHVS and FQNEAQ. CDR3 amino acids: CASSISGALNTGELFF. The CDR3 DNA is TGTGCCAGCAGCATCAGCGGGGCACTGAACACCGGGGAGCTGTTTTTT.

CDR3 sequence: CASSLELRGAGETQYF. CDR3 bases: TGCGCCAGCAGCTTAGAACTCCGGGGAGCGGGGGAGACCCAGTACTTC. The V gene is TRBV5-1, the J gene TRBJ2-5, with 7 bases that match TRBD2. The CDR3 runs to 16 residues. Germline V lookup: CDR1 SGHRS, CDR2 YFSETQ. Losses at the gene ends were 2 bases for V and 5 bases for J; bases not matched to a gene: 12.

The chain couples TRBV28 to TRBJ2-1; D ambiguous. There are 16 residues in the CDR3. Germline V gene sequence: CDR1 MDHEN, CDR2 SYDVKM. The germline V and J ends were trimmed by 5 bases and 0 bases, with 14 bases remaining between them. The CDR3 region is CASSPIGRSSYNEQFF. The CDR3 DNA is TGTGCCAGCAGTCCGATCGGCCGTAGCTCCTACAATGAGCAGTTCTTC.

The chain carries TRBV27 and TRBJ1-2, with 9 bases that match TRBD1. This CDR3 spans 16 amino acids. Germline lookup yields CDR1 MNHEY and CDR2 SMNVEV (reference sequence). Trimming removed 6 bases from V and 4 bases from J; junction bases left unmatched: 12. CDR3 protein: CASSSGQGQGVYGYTF. Here the CDR3 DNA reads TGTGCCAGCAGCTCGGGGCAGGGACAGGGAGTCTATGGCTACACCTTC.

The chain couples TRBV27 to TRBJ2-7; 8 nucleotides align to TRBD1. This CDR3 is 13 amino acids long. V lost 11 bases and J lost 2; bases outside the gene matches: 8. The V gene's germline CDR1 is MNHEY and CDR2 SMNVEV (reference sequence). This CDR3 reads CASQGAGAYEQYF. In DNA form, the CDR3 reads TGTGCCTCCCAGGGGGCAGGAGCCTACGAGCAGTACTTC.

The CDR3 sequence is CASSQDSSGENSYNEQFF. CDR3 DNA: TGCGCCAGCAGCCAAGATTCCAGCGGGGAAAACTCCTACAATGAGCAGTTCTTC. This chain uses TRBV4-3 with TRBJ2-1, with 7 positions matching TRBD2. The CDR3 has 18 residues. The germline CDR1 and CDR2 sequences are LGHNA and YSLEER. V trimming: 0 bases; J trimming: 0 bases; junction bases outside the gene matches: 8.

The chain carries TRBV5-1 and TRBJ1-5; D ambiguous. Germline V lookup: CDR1 SGHRS, CDR2 YFSETQ. CDR3 size: 13 residues. The V end was cut by 0 bases, the J end by 6 bases, with 7 bases between. The CDR3 sequence: CASSLEGSQPQHF. The CDR3 DNA reads as TGCGCCAGCAGCTTGGAAGGCTCTCAGCCCCAGCATTTT.

The chain carries TRBV5-1 and TRBJ2-7; TRBD1 or TRBD2 may be the D gene (5 bases each). Germline values: CDR1 SGHRS, CDR2 YFSETQ. Trimming stripped 2 bases from V and 1 base from J, with 10 bases between. The length of the CDR3 is 14 residues. For the CDR3, the DNA is TGCGCCAGCAGCTTCCGGGACGGATCCTACGAGCAGTACTTC. It translates to CASSFRDGSYEQYF.

V gene TRBV30 combines with J gene TRBJ1-2; TRBD1 matches 7 bases. CDR1 and CDR2 from the germline V gene are GTSNPN and SVGIG (reference sequence). Unmatched junction bases numbered 19, after V lost 5 bases and J lost 10 bases. The CDR3 extends over 15 amino acids. The CDR3 here is CAWGTEVQDAFDYTF. In DNA, the CDR3 is TGTGCCTGGGGGACAGAAGTTCAGGATGCCTTCGACTACACCTTC. Full variable domain (remainder filled in from reference TRBV30 and TRBJ1-2): SQTIHQWPATLVQPVGSPLSLECTVEGTSNPNLYWYRQAAGRGLQLLFYSVGIGQISSEVPQNLSASRPQDRQFILSSKKLLLSDSGFYLCAWGTEVQDAFDYTFGSGTRLTVV.

There are a few counts of this clone. This chain uses TRBV4-3 with TRBJ1-2; no clear D. CDR1 and CDR2 from the germline V gene are LGHNA and YSLEER. V lost 0 bases, J lost 6 bases, and 17 bases lay in between. The length of the CDR3 is 16 residues. This CDR3 reads CASSQDYEPGGDGYTF. CDR3 nucleotides: TGCGCCAGCAGCCAAGATTACGAGCCGGGTGGAGATGGCTACACCTTC.

This chain connects TRBV29-1 to TRBJ2-2; D call uncertain. CDR1 and CDR2 (germline): SQVTM, ANQGSEA. V was clipped by 0 bases and J by 3 bases, with 8 bases between them. This CDR3 comprises 14 residues. The CDR3 loop is CSVEDGRDTGELFF. The DNA of the CDR3 is TGCAGCGTTGAAGACGGCCGGGACACCGGGGAGCTGTTTTTT.

V and J are TRBV5-4 and TRBJ2-1; D unclear. V was clipped by 8 bases and J by 0 bases, with 9 bases between them. Germline values: CDR1 SGHNT, CDR2 YYREEE (reference sequence). The CDR3 has 13 residues. This chain's CDR3 is CASGDSSYNEQFF. The CDR3 nucleotides read TGTGCCAGTGGGGATAGCTCCTACAATGAGCAGTTCTTC.

This clone was detected many times. The chain recombines TRBV5-1 with TRBJ2-7; TRBD1 matches at 8 bases. V lost 4 bases and J lost 0; bases outside the gene matches: 6. Germline V gene sequence: CDR1 SGHRS, CDR2 YFSETQ. This CDR3 spans 15 amino acids. The CDR3 nucleotides read TGCGCCAGCAGCCGGACAGGGTCCAGCTCCTACGAGCAGTACTTC. Residues: CASSRTGSSSYEQYF.

The chain couples TRBV20-1 to TRBJ1-1; D is unclear. Trimming stripped 3 bases from V and 11 bases from J, with 7 bases between. CDR3 size: 9 residues. Germline-derived CDR1 and CDR2 are DFQATT and SNEGSKA (reference sequence). CDR3 region: CSARHGAFF. CDR3 DNA sequence: TGCAGTGCTAGGCACGGGGCTTTCTTT.

This clone showed up just a few times. The chain joins TRBV7-8 to TRBJ2-1; D is unresolved. V was trimmed by 2 bases and J by 5 bases, leaving 7 bases between them. The CDR3 sequence is 13 residues long. From germline, CDR1 is SGHVS and CDR2 FQNEAQ. CDR3 nucleotides: TGTGCCAGCAGCTTAAGTTTGAACAATGAGCAGTTCTTC. Translated: CASSLSLNNEQFF.

In nucleotides, the CDR3 is TGTGCCTGGAGTTCTGAAGGGGAGCAGTACTTC. This codes for CAWSSEGEQYF. The chain has TRBV30 and TRBJ2-7; no clear D gene. Per germline, CDR1 GTSNPN and CDR2 SVGIG (reference sequence). CDR3 length equals 11 residues. The ends were cut back, 2 bases at V and 7 bases at J, with 9 bases in the middle.

This chain links TRBV5-6 with TRBJ2-3, with unresolved D. V lost 0 bases to trimming and J lost 3 bases, with 5 bases between them. CDR3 length equals 13 residues. Germline-derived CDR1 and CDR2 are SGHDT and YYEEEE. The DNA of the CDR3 is TGTGCCAGCAGCTTGGCCGTTACAGATACGCAGTATTTT. Protein sequence: CASSLAVTDTQYF. The entire variable domain, with the rest obtained from reference TRBV5-6 and TRBJ2-3, is as follows: DAGVTQSPTHLIKTRGQQVTLRCSPKSGHDTVSWYQQALGQGPQFIFQYYEEEERQRGNFPDRFSGHQFPNYSSELNVNALLLGDSALYLCASSLAVTDTQYFGPGTRLTVL.

The genes are TRBV7-8 and TRBJ1-5; 7 bases map to TRBD1. CDR1 and CDR2 (germline): SGHVS, FQNEAQ. CDR3 size: 19 residues. The ends lost 5 bases at V and 0 bases at J; junction bases unmatched: 16. The CDR3 bases are TGTGCCAGCAGCCAAATCGCCTGGGACAGTGAAATTAGCAATCAGCCCCAGCATTTT. Protein: CASSQIAWDSEISNQPQHF.